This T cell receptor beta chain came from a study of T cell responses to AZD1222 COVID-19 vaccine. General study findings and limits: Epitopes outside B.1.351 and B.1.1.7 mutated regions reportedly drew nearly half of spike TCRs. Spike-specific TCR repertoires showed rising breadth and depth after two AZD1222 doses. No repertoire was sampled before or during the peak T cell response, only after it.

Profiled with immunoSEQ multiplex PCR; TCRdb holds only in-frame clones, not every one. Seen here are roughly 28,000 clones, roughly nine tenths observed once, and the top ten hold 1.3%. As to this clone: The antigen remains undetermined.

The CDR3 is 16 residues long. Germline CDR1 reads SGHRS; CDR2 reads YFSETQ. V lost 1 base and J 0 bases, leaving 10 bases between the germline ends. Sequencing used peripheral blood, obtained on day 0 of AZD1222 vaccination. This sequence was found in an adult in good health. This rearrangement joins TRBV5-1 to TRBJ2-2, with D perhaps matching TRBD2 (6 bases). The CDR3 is CASSLWSGPNTGELFF. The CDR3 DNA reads TGCGCCAGCAGCTTGTGGAGCGGGCCGAACACCGGGGAGCTGTTTTTT.